This entry lists 11 T cell receptor beta chains sequenced from one sample in a study of metastatic and nonmetastatic thyroid tumors (dated by TCRdb to 2020 to 2021). No patient had received any treatment before thyroid surgery. The method behind the library was PCR. Sequencing was carried out with an Illumina HiSeq 4000. TCRdb itself trimmed the public reads at Q25 with fastp, ran MiXCR and retained productive beta chains. The sample table shows about 69,000 clones, and approximately 15% are seen once. The ten largest clones take up about 7% of the sample. Sequences were obtained from blood. Receptors originate from a male donor with papillary thyroid cancer or a benign thyroid nodule (not recorded which). Some clones in this sample may be carry-over from other donors' samples.

This clone was recorded a few times. The gene calls are TRBV19 and TRBJ2-2; 8 nucleotides match TRBD1. The CDR3 consists of 14 residues. The V gene's germline CDR1 is LNHDA and CDR2 SQIVND (reference sequence). V lost 3 bases and J lost 11; bases outside the gene matches: 8. CDR3 bases: TGTGCCAGTAGTATTACAGGGGGGACCGTTGAGCTGTTTTTT. It codes for CASSITGGTVELFF.

This clone occurred many times. V is TRBV12-3 or TRBV12-4 and J is TRBJ1-1; 7 bases line up with TRBD1. This CDR3 region has 15 residues. Losses at the gene ends were 6 bases for V and 7 bases for J; bases not matched to a gene: 14. CDR3 nucleotide sequence: TGTGCCAGCAGCGCGGCTGGGCAGGGGGTGGGTGAAGCTTTCTTT. Protein sequence: CASSAAGQGVGEAFF.

This clone was counted at least ten times. The chain combines TRBV20-1 with TRBJ1-3; D is perhaps TRBD1 (5 bases). The CDR3 is 13 residues long. Looked up from germline, CDR1 is DFQATT and CDR2 is SNEGSKA (reference sequence). The germline V and J ends were trimmed by 7 bases and 6 bases, with 16 bases remaining between them. The CDR3 is CSVNGGDLNTIYF. DNA for the CDR3: TGCAGTGTCAATGGGGGGGATTTAAACACCATATATTTT.

This clone was seen repeatedly, ten times or more. The J gene is TRBJ2-5, the V gene TRBV18; D call uncertain. CDR3 size: 12 residues. Trimming shortened V by 3 bases and J by 6 bases, and 8 bases separated the two germline ends. The germline V gene has CDR1 KGHSH and CDR2 LQKENI. The CDR3 protein is CASSPHKKTQYF. In DNA form, the CDR3 reads TGTGCCAGCTCACCGCACAAGAAGACCCAGTACTTC.

This clone has a count of ten or more. The chain links TRBV4-1 to TRBJ1-1; D is perhaps TRBD1 (6 bases). There are 13 residues in the CDR3. Per germline, CDR1 MGHRA and CDR2 YSYEKL. The V end was cut by 0 bases, the J end by 11 bases, with 13 bases between. The CDR3 protein is CASSQDRTVEAFF. CDR3 sequence (DNA): TGCGCCAGCAGCCAAGATCGGACAGTTGAGGCTTTCTTT.

At least ten counts were recorded for this clone. The rearrangement joins TRBV29-1 to TRBJ2-7; TRBD1 matches 9 bases. With 8 bases clipped from V and 4 bases from J, the junction kept 9 bases outside the gene matches. Germline V lookup: CDR1 SQVTM, CDR2 ANQGSEA. The CDR3 extends over 13 amino acids. The CDR3, as DNA: TGCAGCACTTGGGACAGGGACTTTTACGAGCAGTACTTC. Protein product: CSTWDRDFYEQYF.

This clone was picked up many times. The chain couples TRBV18 to TRBJ1-1; D remains ambiguous. The CDR3 totals 13 residues. The V gene lost 4 bases and the J gene lost 1 base, with 7 bases spanning the gap. CDR1 KGHSH and CDR2 LQKENI come from the germline V gene. The CDR3 reads CASSLQENTEAFF. The CDR3 DNA reads TGTGCCAGCTCACTGCAGGAGAACACTGAAGCTTTCTTT.

This clone was found many times. The CDR3 end shows no conserved phenylalanine or tryptophan, and so a read error is likely. Because the CDR3's place on the DNA is in doubt, the DNA is left out and the CDR3 is given as listed by TCRdb. The V call is TRBV7-2, the J call TRBJ1-3. Germline V CDR1 and CDR2: SGHTA, FQGNSA. A total of 10 residues make up the CDR3, ends included. CDR3 region: CASSLHPGLA.

This clone was seen repeatedly, ten times or more. The chain carries TRBV3-1 and TRBJ2-1; unclear D gene. This CDR3 is built from 12 residues. Germline-derived CDR1 and CDR2 are LGHDT and YNNKEL (reference sequence). V was shortened by 0 bases and J by 7 bases, with 4 bases between the two germline ends. The CDR3 is CASSQDTNEQFF. CDR3 in DNA: TGTGCCAGCAGCCAAGATACGAATGAGCAGTTCTTC.

This clone was found many times. V usage is TRBV20-1 and J usage is TRBJ2-1, with 9 bases that match TRBD1. CDR1 is DFQATT, CDR2 SNEGSKA, per germline (reference sequence). V shed 5 bases, J shed 4 bases, and the junction held 3 bases outside the gene matches. There are 13 residues in the CDR3. Here the CDR3 DNA reads TGCAGTGCTCCGGGACAGGGTTACAATGAGCAGTTCTTC. Translation: CSAPGQGYNEQFF.

This clone was seen many times. The chain joins TRBV11-2 to TRBJ2-7; D unresolved. Trimming shortened V by 1 base and J by 6 bases, and 7 bases separated the two germline ends. The germline V gene has CDR1 SGHAT and CDR2 FQNNGV. The CDR3 contains 12 residues. CDR3 in amino acids: CASSLAWGEQYF. CDR3 nucleotide sequence: TGTGCCAGCAGCTTAGCATGGGGCGAGCAGTACTTC.